This T cell receptor (beta chain) was recovered during a study of T cell clones after liver transplantation. Background on the study: Samples came pre-transplant, pre-randomization before withdrawal, and post-randomization after withdrawal ended.

Repertoires were generated with immunoSEQ multiplex PCR, while TCRdb's copy carries only in-frame clones and drops some. The sample carries over 100,000 clones, approximately 85% recorded once. Trimming removed 6 bases at V and 7 bases at J, with 12 bases between. CDR1 and CDR2 from the germline V gene are SNHLY and FYNNEI. The CDR3 sequence is 12 residues long. This clonotype originated in a human donor who received a liver transplant. This specimen consisted of CD4+ T cells from blood, obtained before liver transplant. The rearrangement links TRBV2 to TRBJ1-1; TRBD1 is a possible D gene (6 bases). This CDR3 is CASRQGSGEAFF. The CDR3, as DNA: TGTGCCAGCAGACAGGGATCTGGTGAAGCTTTCTTT.